This entry lists 12 T cell receptor beta chains sequenced from one sample in a study of cytomegalovirus exposure and HLA in healthy donors. In the PCR, 60 Vbeta and 13 Jbeta primers were used. TCRdb's copy holds only in-frame clones and misses some; the assay was immunoSEQ multiplex PCR. Found here are 97,000 or so clones, around 60% of them singletons; the top ten hold around 5%. Sequenced sample: PBMCs. The receptors were sampled from a human donor in good health.

This clone was seen a few times. V gene TRBV2 combines with J gene TRBJ1-5; 8 bases map to TRBD1. V was clipped by 6 bases and J by 5 bases; unmatched bases: 6. Germline lookup yields CDR1 SNHLY and CDR2 FYNNEI. The CDR3 has 14 residues. CDR3 protein: CASSAKTGDQPQHF. The CDR3 region has the DNA TGTGCCAGCAGCGCAAAGACAGGGGATCAGCCCCAGCATTTT.

The rearrangement joins TRBV21-1 to TRBJ2-2; the table's TRBD2 call for D was not verified on the DNA. TRBV21-1 is termed a pseudogene. This CDR3 region has 15 residues. CDR3 nucleotide sequence: TGTGCCAGCAGCATCGGGACTAGCTACACCGGGGAGCTGTTTTTT. Protein: CASSIGTSYTGELFF.

This chain connects TRBV27 to TRBJ2-4; a possible D gene is TRBD1 (6 bases). The V and J ends lost 8 bases and 9 bases respectively, with 20 bases between them. Germline V gives CDR1 MNHEY, CDR2 SMNVEV (reference sequence). The CDR3 runs 14 residues. CDR3 protein: CASQGGSGDGIQYF. For the CDR3, the DNA is TGTGCCAGCCAGGGTGGGTCAGGGGATGGCATTCAGTACTTC.

This rearrangement joins TRBV11-2 to TRBJ2-3; D is perhaps TRBD1 (7 bases). Deletions cut 2 bases from V and 2 bases from J, with 11 bases between. There are 15 residues in the CDR3. Germline V gives CDR1 SGHAT, CDR2 FQNNGV. This CDR3 reads CASSLIRGATDTQYF. For the CDR3, the DNA is TGTGCCAGCAGCTTAATCAGGGGGGCCACAGATACGCAGTATTTT. Drawing the rest from reference TRBV11-2 and TRBJ2-3, the complete variable domain is EAGVAQSPRYKIIEKRQSVAFWCNPISGHATLYWYQQILGQGPKLLIQFQNNGVVDDSQLPKDRFSAERLKGVDSTLKIQPAKLEDSAVYLCASSLIRGATDTQYFGPGTRLTVL.

V usage is TRBV27 and J usage is TRBJ1-1; 7 nucleotides align to TRBD1. The V gene's germline CDR1 is MNHEY and CDR2 SMNVEV (reference sequence). The length of the CDR3 is 16 residues. V shed 2 bases and J 3 bases; nucleotides not matched to a gene: 9. CDR3 DNA sequence: TGTGCCAGCAGTTTAATTGGAATAGGGGGCGACACTGAAGCTTTCTTT. Its protein product is CASSLIGIGGDTEAFF.

A remark on this clone: Germline and junction disagree at one end, which may indicate a read error. This chain uses TRBV7-9 with TRBJ1-1; 9 positions agree with TRBD1. There are 12 residues in the CDR3. CDR1 SEHNR and CDR2 FQNEAQ come from the germline V gene (reference sequence). The CDR3 DNA is TGTTCCAGCAGCAGAGACAGGGGGAGAGCTTTCTTT. Its translation: CSSSRDRGRAFF.

This rearrangement joins TRBV2 to TRBJ2-4; D unresolved. With 7 bases removed from V and 0 bases from J, the gap between germline ends came to 7 bases. Germline loops: CDR1 SNHLY, CDR2 FYNNEI. The CDR3 contains 13 residues. CDR3 sequence (DNA): TGTGCCAGCAAATTACAAGCCAAAAACATTCAGTACTTC. Its translation is CASKLQAKNIQYF.

The rearrangement links TRBV5-1 to TRBJ1-1; no reliable D call. The CDR3 spans 15 residues. CDR1 is SGHRS, CDR2 YFSETQ, per germline. Trimming took 6 bases from V and 2 from J, leaving 17 bases between them. The CDR3 bases are TGCGCCAGCATGGGAGCCGGTGGGGTAAACACTGAAGCTTTCTTT. Encoded protein: CASMGAGGVNTEAFF.

Only a few counts were recorded for this clone. The V call is TRBV5-1, the J call TRBJ1-3; the D is unclear. The CDR3 covers 16 residues. The germline V and J ends were trimmed by 0 bases and 0 bases, with 10 bases remaining between them. CDR1 SGHRS and CDR2 YFSETQ come from the germline V gene. CDR3 sequence: CASSLAGAISGNTIYF. The DNA for the CDR3 is TGCGCCAGCAGCTTGGCGGGAGCCATCTCTGGAAACACCATATATTTT.

The chain combines TRBV27 with TRBJ2-7; 8 positions match TRBD1. The CDR3 sequence is 17 residues long. The V segment lost 3 bases and the J segment 1 base; nucleotides outside the gene matches: 11. Germline CDR1 is MNHEY and CDR2 is SMNVEV (reference sequence). The CDR3, as DNA: TGTGCCAGCAGTTTTATCCGGGGGACAGGCCCTTCCTACGAGCAGTACTTC. Residues: CASSFIRGTGPSYEQYF.

The chain has TRBV7-2 and TRBJ1-5; D remains unclear. This CDR3 has 12 residues. Germline V CDR1 and CDR2: SGHTA, FQGNSA. The V and J ends lost 6 bases and 9 bases respectively, with 12 bases between them. CDR3 region: CASRSNRGPQHF. For the CDR3, the DNA is TGTGCCAGCAGATCAAATCGAGGGCCCCAGCATTTT. Based on the CDR3 plus reference TRBV7-2 and TRBJ1-5, the full variable domain is GAGVSQSPSNKVTEKGKDVELRCDPISGHTALYWYRQSLGQGLEFLIYFQGNSAPDKSGLPSDRFSAERTGGSVSTLTIQRTQQEDSAVYLCASRSNRGPQHFGDGTRLSIL.

This clone appeared a few times. V is TRBV2 and J is TRBJ2-7; the D gene is possibly TRBD2 (5 bases). Germline CDR1 is SNHLY and CDR2 is FYNNEI. The CDR3 totals 15 residues. Trimming cost V 4 bases and J 1 base, with 14 bases left between them. The CDR3 spells CASSGGIFGSYEQYF. In DNA form, the CDR3 reads TGTGCCAGCAGTGGAGGGATCTTCGGATCCTACGAGCAGTACTTC.